One sample yielded the 18 T cell receptor beta chains listed below, sequenced in a study of identical twins. One entry per CDR3 protein results from TCRdb running MiXCR on the 5' RACE reads. Of 1.5 million to 2 million distinct CDR3 sequences in the sample, about 32% are singletons; the top ten hold around 0.3%. Sequenced: cord blood. The receptor source for this set is a newborn girl in good health.

CDR3: CASTFGGSSYNEQFF. The DNA for the CDR3 is TGTGCCAGCACCTTCGGCGGTAGCTCCTACAATGAGCAGTTCTTC. This chain links TRBV12-3 or TRBV12-4 with TRBJ2-1; D not resolved. This CDR3 has 15 residues. Trimming stripped 7 bases from V and 0 bases from J, with 13 bases between.

On this clonotype itself: It may be a read error: a sequence one base away is much more abundant. The gene calls are TRBV10-3 and TRBJ2-1, with D perhaps TRBD1 (6 bases). Germline lookup yields CDR1 ENHRY and CDR2 SYGVKD. This CDR3 spans 13 amino acids. The CDR3 DNA reads TGTGCCATCAGTGAGAACCACAGGGATGAGCAGTCCTTC. Amino acids: CAISENHRDEQSF.

The chain joins TRBV24-1 to TRBJ2-1, with D possibly being TRBD1 (6 bases). V was shortened by 7 bases and J by 0 bases, with 9 bases between the two germline ends. Per germline, CDR1 KGHDR and CDR2 SFDVKD. The CDR3 has 14 residues. The CDR3 spells CATSTGSSYNEQFF. The CDR3 DNA sequence: TGTGCCACCAGCACAGGGTCCTCCTACAATGAGCAGTTCTTC.

This clonotype has a count of ten or more. The V call is TRBV10-3, the J call TRBJ1-2; 9 nucleotides align to TRBD1. Germline loops: CDR1 ENHRY, CDR2 SYGVKD. The CDR3 spans 15 residues. The ends lost 0 bases at V and 5 bases at J; junction bases unmatched: 4. CDR3 in amino acids: CAISESGTGSYGYTF. The CDR3 coding sequence is TGTGCCATCAGTGAGTCAGGGACAGGGTCATATGGCTACACCTTC.

The chain links TRBV6-2 or TRBV6-3 to TRBJ2-7; TRBD2 matches at 15 bases. The CDR3 runs 17 residues. The germline V gene encodes CDR1 MNHEY and CDR2 SVGEGT. V lost 0 bases to trimming and J lost 6 bases; unmatched junction nucleotides: 6. CDR3: CASSYSAGTSGRSEQYF. CDR3 bases: TGTGCCAGCAGTTACTCCGCCGGGACTAGCGGGAGGAGCGAGCAGTACTTC.

As for this clonotype: This may be a read error, as it is one base from a much larger clone. The chain employs TRBV12-3 or TRBV12-4 and TRBJ1-2, with D unresolved. CDR3 length: 11 amino acids. The V end lost 4 bases, the J end lost 8 bases, and 8 bases lay between the germline ends. CDR3 amino acids: CASSSVAGYTF. The DNA for the CDR3 is TGTGCCAGCAGTTCGGTAGCCGGCTACACCTTC.

In this sample, this clonotype turned up many times. The J gene is TRBJ2-3, the V gene TRBV7-2; D possibly corresponds to TRBD1 (6 bases). The V gene lost 1 base and the J gene lost 2 bases, with 13 bases spanning the gap. The CDR3 totals 16 residues. Germline loops: CDR1 SGHTA, CDR2 FQGNSA. The CDR3 sequence: CASSLGGLVHTDTQYF. CDR3 nucleotide sequence: TGTGCCAGCAGCTTAGGGGGGCTAGTACACACAGATACGCAGTATTTT.

This clonotype has a handful of counts. V and J are TRBV6-2 or TRBV6-3 and TRBJ2-2; D ambiguous. The CDR3 is 14 residues long. CDR1 and CDR2 (germline): MNHEY, SVGEGT. The V gene lost 2 bases and the J gene lost 6 bases, with 10 bases spanning the gap. CDR3 in amino acids: CASSYAAGPGELFF. In DNA form, the CDR3 reads TGTGCCAGCAGTTACGCTGCAGGTCCCGGGGAGCTGTTTTTT.

V usage is TRBV15 and J usage is TRBJ1-2; D uncertain. The CDR3 consists of 12 residues. Between the trimmed V and J ends, which lost 3 bases and 6 bases, there was a span of 8 bases. CDR1 LNHNV and CDR2 YYDKDF come from the germline V gene (reference sequence). The CDR3 region has the DNA TGTGCCACCAGCAGGGGTCCAAATGGCTACACCTTC. Residues: CATSRGPNGYTF.

The table lists this clonotype with a few counts. The CDR3 is CAISERDRDYEQYF. DNA for the CDR3: TGTGCCATCAGTGAAAGGGACAGGGACTACGAGCAGTACTTC. The chain recombines TRBV10-3 with TRBJ2-7; 9 bases agree with TRBD1. The CDR3 is made up of 14 amino acids. V was clipped by 3 bases and J by 3 bases; unmatched bases: 3. Germline lookup yields CDR1 ENHRY and CDR2 SYGVKD.

This clonotype was seen at least ten times. The chain carries TRBV27 and TRBJ2-7, with 7 bases matching TRBD1. The V and J ends lost 3 bases and 2 bases, in that order; junction bases with no gene match: 4. Germline-derived CDR1 and CDR2 are MNHEY and SMNVEV (reference sequence). The CDR3 length is 14 residues. In DNA form, the CDR3 reads TGTGCCAGCAGTTTTAGACAGGGAGCCTACGAGCAGTACTTC. Translating it yields CASSFRQGAYEQYF.

This clonotype has at least ten counts. The chain links TRBV28 to TRBJ2-1, with D maybe TRBD2 (6 bases). This CDR3 contains 18 residues. Germline V lookup: CDR1 MDHEN, CDR2 SYDVKM. V lost 2 bases to trimming and J lost 5 bases, with 22 bases between them. This chain's CDR3 is CASSLRSGLHSLNNEQFF. DNA for the CDR3: TGTGCCAGCAGTTTAAGGTCGGGACTCCATTCCCTAAACAATGAGCAGTTCTTC.

This clonotype was seen only a few times. This sequence joins TRBV2 and TRBJ1-5; D is unresolved. The CDR3 totals 15 residues. CDR1 and CDR2 from the germline V gene are SNHLY and FYNNEI. Trimming shortened V by 8 bases and J by 2 bases, and 16 bases separated the two germline ends. The CDR3, as DNA: TGTGCCAGCTCAGTCGAGGATCGGGGCAATCAGCCCCAGCATTTT. This codes for CASSVEDRGNQPQHF.

The J gene is TRBJ1-6, the V gene TRBV20-1; D gene unclear. There are 12 residues in the CDR3. Trimming removed 5 bases from V and 10 bases from J, with 12 bases in between. Germline CDR1 and CDR2: DFQATT and SNEGSKA (reference sequence). Here the CDR3 reads CSAFPSMSPLHF. Written as DNA, the CDR3 is TGCAGTGCTTTTCCCTCCATGTCACCCCTCCACTTT.

At least ten counts were recorded for this clonotype. This chain uses TRBV3-1 with TRBJ2-1, with 7 bases fitting TRBD2. The junction had 2 bases not matched to a gene; V was cut back by 4 bases and J by 2 bases. The germline V gene has CDR1 LGHDT and CDR2 YNNKEL (reference sequence). The CDR3 totals 14 residues. CDR3 DNA: TGTGCCAGCAGCCCGGGACTAACCTACAATGAGCAGTTCTTC. Protein: CASSPGLTYNEQFF.

A few counts support this clonotype. J is TRBJ2-2 and V is TRBV2; no clear D gene. Between the trimmed V and J ends, which lost 6 bases and 6 bases, there was a span of 8 bases. CDR1 and CDR2 (germline): SNHLY, FYNNEI. The CDR3 is made up of 12 amino acids. The CDR3 reads CASRVAAGELFF. CDR3 coding DNA: TGTGCCAGCAGAGTAGCCGCCGGGGAGCTGTTTTTT.

The rearrangement links TRBV20-1 to TRBJ2-5, with D possibly matching TRBD2 (5 bases). Trimming took off 1 base at V and 5 bases at J, with 14 bases between the two ends. Germline V CDR1 and CDR2: DFQATT, SNEGSKA (reference sequence). The CDR3 covers 14 residues. Written as DNA, the CDR3 is TGCAGTGCTAGAGCTCGAGGGCGCGAGGAGACCCAGTACTTC. Its translation is CSARARGREETQYF.

This clonotype was detected a few times. The rearrangement links TRBV10-3 to TRBJ2-3; TRBD1 aligns across 8 bases. This CDR3 is 14 amino acids long. Germline values: CDR1 ENHRY, CDR2 SYGVKD. Trimming took 9 bases from V and 1 from J; bases not matched to a gene: 6. CDR3 residues: CAIKQGGGTDTQYF. The CDR3, as DNA: TGTGCCATAAAACAGGGGGGCGGCACAGATACGCAGTATTTT.